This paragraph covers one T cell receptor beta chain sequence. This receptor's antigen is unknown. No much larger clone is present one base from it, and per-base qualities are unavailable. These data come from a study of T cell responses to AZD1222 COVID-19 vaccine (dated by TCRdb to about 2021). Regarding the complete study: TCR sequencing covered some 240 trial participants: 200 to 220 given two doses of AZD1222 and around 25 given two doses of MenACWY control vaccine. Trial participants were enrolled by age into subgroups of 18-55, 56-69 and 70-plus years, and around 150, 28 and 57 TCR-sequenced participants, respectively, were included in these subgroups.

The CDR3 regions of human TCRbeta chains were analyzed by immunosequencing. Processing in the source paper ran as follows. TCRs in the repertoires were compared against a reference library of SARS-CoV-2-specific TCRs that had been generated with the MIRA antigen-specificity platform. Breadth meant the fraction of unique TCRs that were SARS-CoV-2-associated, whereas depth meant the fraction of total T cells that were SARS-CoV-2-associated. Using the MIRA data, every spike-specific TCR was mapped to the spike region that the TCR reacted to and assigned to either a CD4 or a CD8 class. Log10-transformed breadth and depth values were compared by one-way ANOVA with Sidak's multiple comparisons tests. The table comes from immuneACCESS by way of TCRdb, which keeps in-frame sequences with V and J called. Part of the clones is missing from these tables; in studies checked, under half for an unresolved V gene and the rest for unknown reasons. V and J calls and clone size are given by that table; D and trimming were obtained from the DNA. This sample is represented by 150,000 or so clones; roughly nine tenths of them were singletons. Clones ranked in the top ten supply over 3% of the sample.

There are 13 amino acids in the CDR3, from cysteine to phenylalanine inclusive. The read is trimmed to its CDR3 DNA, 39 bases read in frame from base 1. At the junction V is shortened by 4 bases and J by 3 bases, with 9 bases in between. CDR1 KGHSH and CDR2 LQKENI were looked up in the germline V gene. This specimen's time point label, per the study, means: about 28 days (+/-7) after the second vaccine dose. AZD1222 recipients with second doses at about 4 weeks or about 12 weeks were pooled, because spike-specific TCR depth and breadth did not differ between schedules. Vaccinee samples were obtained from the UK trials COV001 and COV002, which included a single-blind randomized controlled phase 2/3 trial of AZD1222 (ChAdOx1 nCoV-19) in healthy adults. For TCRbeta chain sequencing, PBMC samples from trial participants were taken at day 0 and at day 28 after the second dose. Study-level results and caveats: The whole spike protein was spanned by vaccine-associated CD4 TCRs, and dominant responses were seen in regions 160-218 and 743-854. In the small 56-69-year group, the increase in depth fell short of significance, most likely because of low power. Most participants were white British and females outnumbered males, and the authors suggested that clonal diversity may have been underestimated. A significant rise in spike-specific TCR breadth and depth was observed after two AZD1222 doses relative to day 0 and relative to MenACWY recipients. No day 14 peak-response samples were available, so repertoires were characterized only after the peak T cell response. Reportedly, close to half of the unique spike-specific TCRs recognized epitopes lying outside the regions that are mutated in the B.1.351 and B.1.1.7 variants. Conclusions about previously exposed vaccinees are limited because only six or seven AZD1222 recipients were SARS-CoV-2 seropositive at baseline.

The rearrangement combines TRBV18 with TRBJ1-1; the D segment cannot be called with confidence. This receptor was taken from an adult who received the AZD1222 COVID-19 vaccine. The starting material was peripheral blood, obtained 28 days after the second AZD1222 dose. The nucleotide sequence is TGTGCCAGCTCACTCAGGCAAGACACTGAAGCTTTCTTT. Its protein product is CASSLRQDTEAFF.